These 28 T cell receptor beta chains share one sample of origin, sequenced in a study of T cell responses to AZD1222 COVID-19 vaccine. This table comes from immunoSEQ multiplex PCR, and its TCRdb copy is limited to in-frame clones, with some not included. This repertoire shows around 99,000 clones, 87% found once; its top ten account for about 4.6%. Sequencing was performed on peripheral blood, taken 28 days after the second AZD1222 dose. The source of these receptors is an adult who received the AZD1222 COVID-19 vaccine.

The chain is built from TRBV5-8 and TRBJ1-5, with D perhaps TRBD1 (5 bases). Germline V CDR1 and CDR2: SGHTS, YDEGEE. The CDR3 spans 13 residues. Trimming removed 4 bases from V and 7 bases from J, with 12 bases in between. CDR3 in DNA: TGTGCCAGCAGCAGGGGACTCGGGCAGCCCCAGCATTTT. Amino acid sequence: CASSRGLGQPQHF.

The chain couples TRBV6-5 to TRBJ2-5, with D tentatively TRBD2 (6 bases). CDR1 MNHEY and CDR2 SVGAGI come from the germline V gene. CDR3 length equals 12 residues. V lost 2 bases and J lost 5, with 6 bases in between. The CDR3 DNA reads TGTGCCAGCAGTTACGGAGGGGAGACCCAGTACTTC. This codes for CASSYGGETQYF.

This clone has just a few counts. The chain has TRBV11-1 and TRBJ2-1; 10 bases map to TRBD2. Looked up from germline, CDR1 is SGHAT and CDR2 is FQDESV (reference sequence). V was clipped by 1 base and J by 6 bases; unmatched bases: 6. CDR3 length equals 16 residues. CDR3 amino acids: CASSLGSGGASNEQFF. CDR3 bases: TGTGCCAGCAGCTTAGGGAGCGGGGGGGCCTCCAATGAGCAGTTCTTC.

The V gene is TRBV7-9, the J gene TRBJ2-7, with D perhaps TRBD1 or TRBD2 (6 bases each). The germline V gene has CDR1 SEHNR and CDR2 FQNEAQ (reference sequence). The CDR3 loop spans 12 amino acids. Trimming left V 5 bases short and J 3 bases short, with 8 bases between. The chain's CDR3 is CASSRGDYEQYF. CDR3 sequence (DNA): TGTGCCAGCAGCAGGGGGGACTACGAGCAGTACTTC.

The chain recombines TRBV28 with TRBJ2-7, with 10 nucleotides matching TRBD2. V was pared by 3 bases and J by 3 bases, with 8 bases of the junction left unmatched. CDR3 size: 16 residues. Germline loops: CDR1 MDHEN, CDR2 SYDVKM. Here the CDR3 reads CASSFVSGRPNYEQYF. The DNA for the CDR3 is TGTGCCAGCAGTTTTGTTAGCGGGAGGCCGAACTACGAGCAGTACTTC.

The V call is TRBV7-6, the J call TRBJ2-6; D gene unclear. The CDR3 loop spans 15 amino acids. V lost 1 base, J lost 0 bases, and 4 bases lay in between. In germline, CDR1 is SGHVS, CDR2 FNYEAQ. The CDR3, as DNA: TGTGCCAGCAGCTTAGGAGGCTCTGGGGCCAACGTCCTGACTTTC. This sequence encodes CASSLGGSGANVLTF.

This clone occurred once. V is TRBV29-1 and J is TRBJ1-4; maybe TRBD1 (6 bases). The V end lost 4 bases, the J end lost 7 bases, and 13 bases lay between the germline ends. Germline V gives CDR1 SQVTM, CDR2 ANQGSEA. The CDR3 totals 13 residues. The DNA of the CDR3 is TGCAGCGTTGGAAGTCAGGGGTTTGAAAAACTGTTTTTT. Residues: CSVGSQGFEKLFF.

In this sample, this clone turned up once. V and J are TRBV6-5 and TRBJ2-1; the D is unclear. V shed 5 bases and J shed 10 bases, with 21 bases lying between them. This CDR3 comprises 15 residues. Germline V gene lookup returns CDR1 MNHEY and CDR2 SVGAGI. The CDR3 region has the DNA TGTGCCAGCAGTCCGGTGGCTAACCGTCCCAGGGAGCAGTTCTTC. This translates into CASSPVANRPREQFF.

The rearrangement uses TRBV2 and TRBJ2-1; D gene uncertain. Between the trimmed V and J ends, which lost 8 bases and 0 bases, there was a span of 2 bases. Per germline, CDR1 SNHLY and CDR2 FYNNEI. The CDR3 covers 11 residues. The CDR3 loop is CASPSYNEQFF. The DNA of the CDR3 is TGTGCCAGCCCCTCCTACAATGAGCAGTTCTTC.

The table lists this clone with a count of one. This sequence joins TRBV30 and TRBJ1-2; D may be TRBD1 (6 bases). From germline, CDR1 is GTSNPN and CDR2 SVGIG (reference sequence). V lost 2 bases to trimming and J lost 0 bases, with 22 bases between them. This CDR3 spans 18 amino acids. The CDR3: CAWSFPGWTVPANYGYTF. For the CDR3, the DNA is TGTGCCTGGAGTTTTCCGGGATGGACAGTCCCGGCTAACTATGGCTACACCTTC.

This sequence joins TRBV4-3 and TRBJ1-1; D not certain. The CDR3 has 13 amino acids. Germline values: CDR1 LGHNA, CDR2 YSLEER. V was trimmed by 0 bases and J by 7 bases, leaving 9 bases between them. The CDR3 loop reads CASSQDLDDEAFF. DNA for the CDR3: TGCGCCAGCAGCCAAGATTTGGACGATGAAGCTTTCTTT.

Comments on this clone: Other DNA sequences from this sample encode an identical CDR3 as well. The CDR3 sequence is CASSLQGSSYEQYF. In nucleotides, the CDR3 is TGCGCCAGCAGCTTGCAAGGGAGCTCCTACGAGCAGTACTTC. The V call is TRBV5-1, the J call TRBJ2-7; D may be TRBD2 (5 bases). The CDR3 consists of 14 residues. V was clipped by 1 base and J by 0 bases, with 8 bases between them. CDR1 is SGHRS, CDR2 YFSETQ, per germline.

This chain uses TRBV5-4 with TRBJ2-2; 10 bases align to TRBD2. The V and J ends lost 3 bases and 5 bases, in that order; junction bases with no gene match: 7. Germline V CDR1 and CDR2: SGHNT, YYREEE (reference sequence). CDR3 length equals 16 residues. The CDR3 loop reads CASSSIAGGQTGELFF. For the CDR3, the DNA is TGTGCCAGCAGCTCGATAGCGGGGGGACAAACCGGGGAGCTGTTTTTT.

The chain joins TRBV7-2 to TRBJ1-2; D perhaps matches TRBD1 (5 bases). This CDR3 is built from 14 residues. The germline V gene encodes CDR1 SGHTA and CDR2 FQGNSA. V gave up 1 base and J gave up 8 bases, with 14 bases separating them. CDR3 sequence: CASSLGAAQGGYTF. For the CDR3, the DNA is TGTGCCAGCAGCTTAGGCGCAGCGCAGGGCGGCTACACCTTC. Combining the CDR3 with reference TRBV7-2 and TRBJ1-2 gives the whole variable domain GAGVSQSPSNKVTEKGKDVELRCDPISGHTALYWYRQSLGQGLEFLIYFQGNSAPDKSGLPSDRFSAERTGGSVSTLTIQRTQQEDSAVYLCASSLGAAQGGYTFGSGTRLTVV.

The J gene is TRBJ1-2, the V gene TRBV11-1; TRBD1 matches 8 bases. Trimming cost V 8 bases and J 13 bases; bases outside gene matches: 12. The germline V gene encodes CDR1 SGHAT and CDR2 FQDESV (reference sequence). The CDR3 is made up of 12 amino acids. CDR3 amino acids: CASGFRDRLFTF. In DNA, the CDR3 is TGTGCCAGCGGTTTCCGGGACAGGCTTTTCACCTTC.

DNA of the CDR3: TGTGCCATCAGTGAGTCGATGGGGGGTTCCACCCCTTGGCAGCCCCAGCATTTT. Amino acids: CAISESMGGSTPWQPQHF. The rearrangement links TRBV10-3 to TRBJ1-5; D is perhaps TRBD1 (5 bases). This CDR3 region has 18 residues. Looked up from germline, CDR1 is ENHRY and CDR2 is SYGVKD. V lost 0 bases to trimming and J lost 7 bases, with 22 bases between them.

CDR3 loop: CASSQERSQGAFF. CDR3 nucleotide sequence: TGCGCCAGCAGCCAAGAGAGAAGCCAGGGGGCTTTCTTT. The V gene is TRBV4-3, the J gene TRBJ1-1; D perhaps matches TRBD1 (6 bases). CDR3 length: 13 amino acids. Germline CDR1 and CDR2: LGHNA and YSLEER. The ends were cut back, 0 bases at V and 11 bases at J, with 13 bases in the middle.

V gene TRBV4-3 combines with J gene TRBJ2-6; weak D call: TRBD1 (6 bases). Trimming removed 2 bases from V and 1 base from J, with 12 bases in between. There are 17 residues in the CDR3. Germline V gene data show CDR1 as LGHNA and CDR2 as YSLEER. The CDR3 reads CASSQSSGVSGANVLTF. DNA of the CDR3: TGCGCCAGCAGCCAATCCTCAGGGGTGTCTGGGGCCAACGTCCTGACTTTC.

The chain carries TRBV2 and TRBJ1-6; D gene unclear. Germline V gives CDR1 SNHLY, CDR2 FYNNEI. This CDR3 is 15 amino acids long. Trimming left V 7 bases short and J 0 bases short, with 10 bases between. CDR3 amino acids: CASKQESSYNSPLHF. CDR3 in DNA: TGTGCCAGCAAGCAGGAGAGCTCCTATAATTCACCCCTCCACTTT.

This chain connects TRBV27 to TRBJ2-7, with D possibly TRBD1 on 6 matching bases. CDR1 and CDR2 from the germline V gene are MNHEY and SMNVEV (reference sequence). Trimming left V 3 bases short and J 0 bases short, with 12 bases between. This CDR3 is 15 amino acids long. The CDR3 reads CASSLQGSSSYEQYF. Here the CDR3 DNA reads TGTGCCAGCAGTTTGCAGGGGTCCAGCTCCTACGAGCAGTACTTC.

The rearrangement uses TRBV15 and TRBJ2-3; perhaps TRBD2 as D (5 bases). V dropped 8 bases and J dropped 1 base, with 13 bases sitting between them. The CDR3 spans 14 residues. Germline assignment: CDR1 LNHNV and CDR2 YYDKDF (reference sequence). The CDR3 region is CATRWRGRTDTQYF. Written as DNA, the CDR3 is TGTGCCACCCGGTGGCGCGGGCGCACAGATACGCAGTATTTT.

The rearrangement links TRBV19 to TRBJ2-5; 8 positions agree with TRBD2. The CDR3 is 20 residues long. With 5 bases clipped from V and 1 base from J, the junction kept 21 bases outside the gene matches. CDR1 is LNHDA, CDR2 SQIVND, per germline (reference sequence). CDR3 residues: CASSPWELAVPFSLQETQYF. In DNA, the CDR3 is TGTGCCAGTAGTCCTTGGGAACTAGCGGTTCCCTTTTCCCTCCAAGAGACCCAGTACTTC.

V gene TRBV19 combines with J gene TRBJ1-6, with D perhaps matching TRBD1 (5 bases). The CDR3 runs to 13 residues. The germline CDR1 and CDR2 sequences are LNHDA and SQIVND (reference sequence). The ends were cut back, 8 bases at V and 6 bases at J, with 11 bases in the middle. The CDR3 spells CASRWRGNSPLHF. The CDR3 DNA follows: TGTGCCAGTCGTTGGAGGGGTAATTCACCCCTCCACTTT.

CDR3 in DNA: TGTGCCAGCTCACCAATCAATTCCGGGACACCTTTTCGGGCTTTCTTT. Translation gives CASSPINSGTPFRAFF. J is TRBJ1-1 and V is TRBV18, with D possibly matching TRBD1 (6 bases). This CDR3 is built from 16 residues. V dropped 2 bases and J dropped 11 bases, with 24 bases sitting between them. From germline, CDR1 is KGHSH and CDR2 LQKENI.

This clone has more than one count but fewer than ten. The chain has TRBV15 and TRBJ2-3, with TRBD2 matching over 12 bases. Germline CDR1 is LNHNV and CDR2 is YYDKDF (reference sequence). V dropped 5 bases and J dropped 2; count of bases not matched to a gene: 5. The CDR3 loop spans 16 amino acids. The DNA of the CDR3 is TGTGCCACCAGCGTCTGGACTAGCGGGACCACAGATACGCAGTATTTT. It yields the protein CATSVWTSGTTDTQYF.

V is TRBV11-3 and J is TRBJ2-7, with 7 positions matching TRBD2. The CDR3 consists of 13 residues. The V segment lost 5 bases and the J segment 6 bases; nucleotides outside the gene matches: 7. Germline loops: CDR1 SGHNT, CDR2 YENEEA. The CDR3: CASSRGLDREQYF. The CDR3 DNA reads TGTGCCAGCAGCCGTGGACTAGATCGCGAGCAGTACTTC.

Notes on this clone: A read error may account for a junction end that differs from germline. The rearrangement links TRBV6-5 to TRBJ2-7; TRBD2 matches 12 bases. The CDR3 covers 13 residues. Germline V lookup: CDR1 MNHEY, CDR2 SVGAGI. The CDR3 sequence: CASSPLAGGPQIF. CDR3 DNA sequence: TGTGCCAGCAGTCCTCTAGCGGGGGGGCCTCAAATCTTC.

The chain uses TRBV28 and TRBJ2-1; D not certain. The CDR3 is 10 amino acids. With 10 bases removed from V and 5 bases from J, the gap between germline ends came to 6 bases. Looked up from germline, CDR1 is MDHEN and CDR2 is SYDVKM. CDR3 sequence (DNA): TGTGCCACCTTTAACAATGAGCAGTTCTTC. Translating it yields CATFNNEQFF.